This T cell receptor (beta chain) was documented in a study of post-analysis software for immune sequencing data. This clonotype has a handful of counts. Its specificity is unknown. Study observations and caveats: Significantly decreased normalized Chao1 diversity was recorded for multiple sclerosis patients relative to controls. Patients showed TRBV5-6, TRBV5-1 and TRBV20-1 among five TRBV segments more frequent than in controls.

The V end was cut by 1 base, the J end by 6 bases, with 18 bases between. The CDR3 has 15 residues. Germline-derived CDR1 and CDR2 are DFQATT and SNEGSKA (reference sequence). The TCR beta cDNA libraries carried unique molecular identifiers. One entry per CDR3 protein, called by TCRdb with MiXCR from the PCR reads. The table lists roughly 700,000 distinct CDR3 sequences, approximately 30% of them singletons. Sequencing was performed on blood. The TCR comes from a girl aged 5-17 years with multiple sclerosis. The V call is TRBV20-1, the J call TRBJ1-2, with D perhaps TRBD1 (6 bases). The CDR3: CSARVPSGAGDGYTF. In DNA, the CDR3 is TGCAGTGCTAGAGTCCCCTCCGGGGCAGGGGATGGCTACACCTTC.